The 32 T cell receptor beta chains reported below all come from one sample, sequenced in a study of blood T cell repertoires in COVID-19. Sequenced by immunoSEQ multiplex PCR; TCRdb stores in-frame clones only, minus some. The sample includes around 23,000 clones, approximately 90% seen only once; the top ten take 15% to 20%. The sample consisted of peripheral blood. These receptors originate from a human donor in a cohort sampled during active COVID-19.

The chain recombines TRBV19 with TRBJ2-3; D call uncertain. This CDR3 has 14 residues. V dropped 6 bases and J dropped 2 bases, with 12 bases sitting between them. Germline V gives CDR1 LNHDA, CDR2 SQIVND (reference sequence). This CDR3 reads CASRPGQPTDTQYF. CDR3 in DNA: TGTGCCAGTAGACCAGGCCAACCCACAGATACGCAGTATTTT.

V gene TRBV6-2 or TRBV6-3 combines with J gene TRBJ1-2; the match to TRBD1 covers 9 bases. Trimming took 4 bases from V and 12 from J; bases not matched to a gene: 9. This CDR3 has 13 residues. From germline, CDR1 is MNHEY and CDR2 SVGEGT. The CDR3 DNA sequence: TGTGCCAGCAGTTCGCTCCGGGACAGGGCTAACACCTTC. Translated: CASSSLRDRANTF.

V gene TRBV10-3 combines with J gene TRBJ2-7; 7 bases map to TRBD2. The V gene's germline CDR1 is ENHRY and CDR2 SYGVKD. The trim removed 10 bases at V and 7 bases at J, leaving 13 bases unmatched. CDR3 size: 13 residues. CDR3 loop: CATLPGGTGEQYF. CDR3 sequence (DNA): TGTGCCACCCTCCCCGGGGGGACGGGGGAGCAGTACTTC.

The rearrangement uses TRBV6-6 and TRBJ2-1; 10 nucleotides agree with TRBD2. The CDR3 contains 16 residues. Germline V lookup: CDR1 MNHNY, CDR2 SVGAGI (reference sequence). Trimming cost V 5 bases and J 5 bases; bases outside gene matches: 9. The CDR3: CASSPPASGGHNEQFF. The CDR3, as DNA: TGTGCCAGCAGTCCCCCGGCTAGCGGGGGTCACAATGAGCAGTTCTTC.

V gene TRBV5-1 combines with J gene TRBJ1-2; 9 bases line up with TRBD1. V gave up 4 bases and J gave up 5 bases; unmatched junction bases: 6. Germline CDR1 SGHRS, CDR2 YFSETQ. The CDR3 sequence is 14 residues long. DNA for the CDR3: TGCGCCAGCAGCGTGGACAGGGGCCCTTATGGCTACACCTTC. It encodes CASSVDRGPYGYTF. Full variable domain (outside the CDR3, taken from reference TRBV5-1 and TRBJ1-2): KAGVTQTPRYLIKTRGQQVTLSCSPISGHRSVSWYQQTPGQGLQFLFEYFSETQRNKGNFPGRFSGRQFSNSRSEMNVSTLELGDSALYLCASSVDRGPYGYTFGSGTRLTVV.

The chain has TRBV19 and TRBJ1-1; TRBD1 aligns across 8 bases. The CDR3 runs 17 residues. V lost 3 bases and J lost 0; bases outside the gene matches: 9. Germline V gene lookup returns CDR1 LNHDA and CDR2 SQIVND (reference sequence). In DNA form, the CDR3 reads TGTGCCAGTAGTATGGGAACAGGGGGACGGATGAACACTGAAGCTTTCTTT. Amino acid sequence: CASSMGTGGRMNTEAFF.

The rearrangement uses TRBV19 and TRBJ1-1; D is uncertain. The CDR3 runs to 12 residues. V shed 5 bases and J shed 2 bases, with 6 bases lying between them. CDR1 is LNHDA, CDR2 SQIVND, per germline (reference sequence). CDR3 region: CASSSSNTEAFF. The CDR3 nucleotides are TGTGCCAGTAGTTCCAGTAACACTGAAGCTTTCTTT.

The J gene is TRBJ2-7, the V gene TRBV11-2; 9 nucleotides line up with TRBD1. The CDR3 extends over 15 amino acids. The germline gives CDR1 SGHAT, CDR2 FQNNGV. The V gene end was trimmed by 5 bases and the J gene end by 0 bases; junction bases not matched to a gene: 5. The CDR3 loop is CASSLYRGRSYEQYF. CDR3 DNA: TGTGCCAGCAGCCTGTACAGGGGGCGCTCCTACGAGCAGTACTTC.

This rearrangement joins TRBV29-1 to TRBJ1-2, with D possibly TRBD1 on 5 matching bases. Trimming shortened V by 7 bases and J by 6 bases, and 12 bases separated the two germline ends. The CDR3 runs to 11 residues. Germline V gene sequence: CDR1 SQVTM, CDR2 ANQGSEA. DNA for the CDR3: TGCAGCGCGCGGGGGACTGATGGCTACACCTTC. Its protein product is CSARGTDGYTF. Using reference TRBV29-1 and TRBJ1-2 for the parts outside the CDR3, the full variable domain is SAVISQKPSRDICQRGTSLTIQCQVDSQVTMMFWYRQQPGQSLTLIATANQGSEATYESGFVIDKFPISRPNLTFSTLTVSNMSPEDSSIYLCSARGTDGYTFGSGTRLTVV.

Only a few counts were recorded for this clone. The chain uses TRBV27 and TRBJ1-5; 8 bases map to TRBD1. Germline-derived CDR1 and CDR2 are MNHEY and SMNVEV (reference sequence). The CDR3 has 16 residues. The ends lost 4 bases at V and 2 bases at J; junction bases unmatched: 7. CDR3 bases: TGTGCCAGCAGTTCCAGGGGGCGATTGGGCAATCAGCCCCAGCATTTT. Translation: CASSSRGRLGNQPQHF.

CDR3 sequence (DNA): TGTGCCAGCAGCTTAGCTGGCGGGGCTCGGCAAGAGACCCAGTACTTC. Its protein product is CASSLAGGARQETQYF. The rearrangement links TRBV7-7 to TRBJ2-5, with D perhaps TRBD2 (6 bases). Germline CDR1 SSHAT, CDR2 FNYEAQ (reference sequence). Trimming took off 0 bases at V and 2 bases at J, with 13 bases between the two ends. The CDR3 runs 16 residues.

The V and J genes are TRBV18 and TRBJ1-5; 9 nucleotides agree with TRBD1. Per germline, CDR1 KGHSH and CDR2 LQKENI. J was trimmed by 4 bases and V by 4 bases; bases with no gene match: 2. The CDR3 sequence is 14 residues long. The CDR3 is CASSRQGENQPQHF. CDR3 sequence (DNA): TGTGCCAGCTCACGACAGGGGGAAAATCAGCCCCAGCATTTT.

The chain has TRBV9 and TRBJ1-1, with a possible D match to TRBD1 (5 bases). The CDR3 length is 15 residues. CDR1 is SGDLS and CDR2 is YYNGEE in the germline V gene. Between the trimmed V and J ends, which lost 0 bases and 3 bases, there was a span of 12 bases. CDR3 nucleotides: TGTGCCAGCAGCGTAGATCAGGGTCGGGACACTGAAGCTTTCTTT. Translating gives CASSVDQGRDTEAFF. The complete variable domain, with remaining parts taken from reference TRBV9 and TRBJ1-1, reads DSGVTQTPKHLITATGQRVTLRCSPRSGDLSVYWYQQSLDQGLQFLIQYYNGEERAKGNILERFSAQQFPDLHSELNLSSLELGDSALYFCASSVDQGRDTEAFFGQGTRLTVV.

The CDR3 here is CASSQEPGGEETQYF. CDR3 nucleotide sequence: TGCGCCAGCAGCCAAGAGCCCGGGGGGGAAGAGACCCAGTACTTC. The chain employs TRBV4-1 and TRBJ2-5; 8 nucleotides match TRBD2. The CDR3 is made up of 15 amino acids. Looked up from germline, CDR1 is MGHRA and CDR2 is YSYEKL. With 0 bases clipped from V and 3 bases from J, the junction kept 3 bases outside the gene matches.

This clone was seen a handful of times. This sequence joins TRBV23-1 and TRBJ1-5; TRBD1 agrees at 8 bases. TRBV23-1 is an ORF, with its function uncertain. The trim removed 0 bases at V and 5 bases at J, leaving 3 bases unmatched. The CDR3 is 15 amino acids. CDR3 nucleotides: TGCGCCAGCAGTCAATCGGACAGGGAGGATCAGCCCCAGCATTTT. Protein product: CASSQSDREDQPQHF.

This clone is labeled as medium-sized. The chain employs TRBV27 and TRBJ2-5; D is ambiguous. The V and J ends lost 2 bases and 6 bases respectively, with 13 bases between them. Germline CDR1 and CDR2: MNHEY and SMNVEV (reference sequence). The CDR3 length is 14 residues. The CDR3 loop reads CASSLNFLKQTQYF. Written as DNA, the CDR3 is TGTGCCAGCAGTTTAAATTTTCTAAAACAGACCCAGTACTTC.

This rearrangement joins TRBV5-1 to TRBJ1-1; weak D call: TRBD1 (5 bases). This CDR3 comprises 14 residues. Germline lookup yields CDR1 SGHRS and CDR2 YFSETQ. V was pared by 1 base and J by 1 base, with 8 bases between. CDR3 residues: CASSLLTGNTEAFF. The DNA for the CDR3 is TGCGCCAGCAGCTTGCTTACAGGGAACACTGAAGCTTTCTTT.

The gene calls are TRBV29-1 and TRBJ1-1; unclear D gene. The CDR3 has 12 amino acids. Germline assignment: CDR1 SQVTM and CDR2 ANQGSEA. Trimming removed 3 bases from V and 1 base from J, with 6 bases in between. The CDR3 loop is CSVEGKNTEAFF. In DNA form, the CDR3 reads TGCAGCGTTGAGGGCAAGAACACTGAAGCTTTCTTT.

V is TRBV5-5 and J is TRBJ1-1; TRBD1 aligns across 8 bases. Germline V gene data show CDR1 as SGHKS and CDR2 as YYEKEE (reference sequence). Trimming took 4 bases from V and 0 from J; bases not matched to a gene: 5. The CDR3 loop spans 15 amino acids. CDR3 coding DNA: TGTGCCAGCAGCCCCCAGGGGGCGGTGAACACTGAAGCTTTCTTT. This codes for CASSPQGAVNTEAFF. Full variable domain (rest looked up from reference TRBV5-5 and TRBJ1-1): DAGVTQSPTHLIKTRGQQVTLRCSPISGHKSVSWYQQVLGQGPQFIFQYYEKEERGRGNFPDRFSARQFPNYSSELNVNALLLGDSALYLCASSPQGAVNTEAFFGQGTRLTVV.

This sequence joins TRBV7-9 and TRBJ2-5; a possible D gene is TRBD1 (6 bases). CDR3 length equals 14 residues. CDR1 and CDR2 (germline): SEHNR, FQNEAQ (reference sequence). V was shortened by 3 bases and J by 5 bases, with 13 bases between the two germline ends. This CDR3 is CASSFPGTSETQYF. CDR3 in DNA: TGTGCCAGCAGCTTCCCCGGGACAAGCGAGACCCAGTACTTC.

The CDR3 region has the DNA TGTGCCAGCAGTAAGCCAGGGGCCAATCAGCCCCAGCATTTT. Translating gives CASSKPGANQPQHF. The V call is TRBV6-6, the J call TRBJ1-5; D possibly corresponds to TRBD1 (6 bases). The CDR3 length is 14 residues. V was trimmed by 5 bases and J by 3 bases, leaving 11 bases between them. CDR1 and CDR2 (germline): MNHNY, SVGAGI (reference sequence).

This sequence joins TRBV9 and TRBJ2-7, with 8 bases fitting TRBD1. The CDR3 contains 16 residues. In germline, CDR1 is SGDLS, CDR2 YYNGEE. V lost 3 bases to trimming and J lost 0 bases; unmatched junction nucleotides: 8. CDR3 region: CASSGRQGTSSYEQYF. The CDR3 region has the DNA TGTGCCAGCAGCGGCCGACAGGGGACCTCCTCCTACGAGCAGTACTTC.

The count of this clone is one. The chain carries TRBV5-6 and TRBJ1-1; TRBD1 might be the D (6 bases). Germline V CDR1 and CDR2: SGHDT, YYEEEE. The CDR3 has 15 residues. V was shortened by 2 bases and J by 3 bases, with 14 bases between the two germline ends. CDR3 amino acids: CASSLQGSLDTEAFF. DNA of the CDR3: TGTGCCAGCAGCTTACAGGGTAGTCTAGACACTGAAGCTTTCTTT.

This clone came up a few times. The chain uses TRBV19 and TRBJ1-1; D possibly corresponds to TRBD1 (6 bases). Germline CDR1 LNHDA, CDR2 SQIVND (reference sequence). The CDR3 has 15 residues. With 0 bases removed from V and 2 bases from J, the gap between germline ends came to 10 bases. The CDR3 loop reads CASSIDTGINTEAFF. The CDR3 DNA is TGTGCCAGTAGTATAGATACAGGGATAAACACTGAAGCTTTCTTT.

CDR3 DNA sequence: TGTGCCAGCTCACCATGGGCAGATAACTATGGCTACACCTTC. Translation: CASSPWADNYGYTF. The chain links TRBV18 to TRBJ1-2; D is uncertain. Trimming pared 2 bases from V and 1 base from J, leaving 8 bases between. CDR1 and CDR2 from the germline V gene are KGHSH and LQKENI. The CDR3 is 14 residues long.

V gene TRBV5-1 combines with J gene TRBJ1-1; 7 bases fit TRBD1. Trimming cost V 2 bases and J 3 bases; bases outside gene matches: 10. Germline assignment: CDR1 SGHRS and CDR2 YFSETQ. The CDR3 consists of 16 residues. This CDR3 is CASSLISGTAHTEAFF. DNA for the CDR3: TGCGCCAGCAGCTTAATCTCGGGGACAGCGCACACTGAAGCTTTCTTT. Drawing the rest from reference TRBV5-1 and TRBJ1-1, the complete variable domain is KAGVTQTPRYLIKTRGQQVTLSCSPISGHRSVSWYQQTPGQGLQFLFEYFSETQRNKGNFPGRFSGRQFSNSRSEMNVSTLELGDSALYLCASSLISGTAHTEAFFGQGTRLTVV.

CDR3 nucleotide sequence: TGTGCAAGTCGCTTAAGGGGCCCACGGGAGACCCAGTACTTC. It is translated as CASRLRGPRETQYF. The chain links TRBV12-2 to TRBJ2-5; the table's D call TRBD1 went unverified against the DNA. TRBV12-2 is listed as a pseudogene. CDR3 size: 14 residues.

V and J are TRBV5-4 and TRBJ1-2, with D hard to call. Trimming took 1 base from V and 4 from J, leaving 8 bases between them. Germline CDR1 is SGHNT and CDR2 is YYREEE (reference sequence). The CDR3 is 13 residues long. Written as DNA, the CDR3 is TGTGCCAGCAGCTTGACACAAACCTATGGCTACACCTTC. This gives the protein CASSLTQTYGYTF.

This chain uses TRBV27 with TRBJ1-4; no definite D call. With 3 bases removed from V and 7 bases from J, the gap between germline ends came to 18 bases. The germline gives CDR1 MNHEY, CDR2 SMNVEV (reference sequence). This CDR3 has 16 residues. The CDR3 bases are TGTGCCAGCAGTTTTCTGTCGGGGTTGATTAGTGAAAAACTGTTTTTT. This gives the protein CASSFLSGLISEKLFF.

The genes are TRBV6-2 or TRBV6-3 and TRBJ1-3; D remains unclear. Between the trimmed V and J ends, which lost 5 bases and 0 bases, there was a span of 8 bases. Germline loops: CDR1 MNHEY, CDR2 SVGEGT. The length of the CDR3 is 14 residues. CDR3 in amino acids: CASSPISSGNTIYF. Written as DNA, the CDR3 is TGTGCCAGCAGTCCGATTAGCTCTGGAAACACCATATATTTT.

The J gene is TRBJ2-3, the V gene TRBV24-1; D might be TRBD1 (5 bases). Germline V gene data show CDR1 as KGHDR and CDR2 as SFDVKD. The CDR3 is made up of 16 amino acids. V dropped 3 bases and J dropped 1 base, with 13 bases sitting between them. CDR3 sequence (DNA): TGTGCCACCAGTGATCCTCAGGGCTTGGGCACAGATACGCAGTATTTT. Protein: CATSDPQGLGTDTQYF.

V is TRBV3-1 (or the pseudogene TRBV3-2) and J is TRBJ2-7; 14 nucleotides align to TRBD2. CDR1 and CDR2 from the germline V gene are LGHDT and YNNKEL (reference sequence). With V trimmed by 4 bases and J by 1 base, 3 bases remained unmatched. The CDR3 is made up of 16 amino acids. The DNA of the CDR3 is TGTGCCAGCAGCCGTGGACTAGCGGGGGGTTCCTACGAGCAGTACTTC. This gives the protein CASSRGLAGGSYEQYF.